The entry below describes one T cell receptor (beta chain). This sample is part of a study of T cells expressing NK-cell markers. Overall study: Sorted CD3+CD56+NKG2C+, CD3+CD56+NKG2C- and CD3+CD56-NKG2C+ T-cell subsets were beta-chain profiled. Most of the eight sequenced donors were HCMV-seropositive; one was seronegative.

The CDR3 has 18 amino acids. Synthesis of TCR beta cDNA relied on 5'RACE template switching carrying UMIs. One entry per CDR3 protein, without DNA, is what TCRdb gives after re-calling the 5' RACE reads. The repertoire table contains 120,000 to 150,000 distinct CDR3 sequences. The chain is built from TRBV12-3 or TRBV12-4 and TRBJ2-2; TCRdb indicates TRBD1, and absent DNA this call remains unverified. The TCR originated in a man aged 18 to 30 in good health. The source material was blood T cells: a sorted CD56 or NKG2C T cell subset, CD4+ or CD8+ T cells, or bulk PBMC T cells (not recorded which). The CDR3 is CASSLRLAGQPNTGELFF.